The rows below give T cell receptor beta chains drawn from one sample of a study of radiotherapy plus CTLA-4 blockade in lung cancer. Repertoires were generated with immunoSEQ multiplex PCR, while TCRdb's copy carries only in-frame clones and drops some. This table has tens of thousands of clones, around 79% appearing once. The specimen comprised peripheral blood, sampled from a patient treated with radiotherapy plus ipilimumab. These receptors were obtained from a human donor with non-small cell lung cancer who had a partial response to radiotherapy plus ipilimumab. Some clones in this sample may be carry-over from other donors' samples. Both conserved end residues are part of each CDR3.

CDR3 length: 15; V gene: TRBV28; CDR3 protein: CASSLTGGVSRPLHF
CDR3 length: 12; V gene: TRBV7-3; CDR3 protein: CASSPYNGELFF
CDR3 length: 14; V gene: TRBV6-5; CDR3 protein: CASSPGRVPYEQYF
CDR3 length: 16; V gene: TRBV9; CDR3 protein: CASSVDPGGSRDEQYF
CDR3 length: 15; V gene: TRBV5-1; CDR3 protein: CASSPAGQGENIQYF
CDR3 length: 14; V gene: TRBV10-1; CDR3 protein: CASSESSEVNEQFF
CDR3 length: 14; V gene: TRBV27; CDR3 protein: CASSYLISSYEQYF
CDR3 length: 15; V gene: TRBV7-9; CDR3 protein: CASSSWTGYQETQYF
CDR3 length: 14; V gene: TRBV30; CDR3 protein: CAWRTSGSHNEQYF
CDR3 length: 17; V gene: TRBV5-1; CDR3 protein: CASCRDNGLAGANEQFF
CDR3 length: 16; V gene: TRBV2; CDR3 protein: CASSSGTGGNNSPLHF
CDR3 length: 13; V gene: TRBV7-6; CDR3 protein: CASSLRGTGGYTF
CDR3 length: 13; V gene: TRBV10-3; CDR3 protein: CAISGPSYNEQFF
CDR3 length: 14; V gene: TRBV28; CDR3 protein: CASKRGGGTGELFF
CDR3 length: 14; V gene: TRBV2; CDR3 protein: CASRPQGRSGELFF
CDR3 length: 19; V gene: TRBV7-9; CDR3 protein: CASSLISFRLAGLPDTQYF
CDR3 length: 16; V gene: TRBV29-1; CDR3 protein: CSVELNPGGPYNEQFF
CDR3 length: 16; V gene: TRBV18; CDR3 protein: CASSRQGARSYNEQFF
CDR3 length: 12; V gene: TRBV6-5; CDR3 protein: CASSLNRGGYTF
CDR3 length: 11; V gene: TRBV2; CDR3 protein: CASMEAYEQYF
CDR3 length: 12; V gene: TRBV2; CDR3 protein: CASSRVQETQYF
CDR3 length: 15; V gene: TRBV5-1; CDR3 protein: CASSLALGRDYEQYF
CDR3 length: 14; V gene: TRBV10-3; CDR3 protein: CAISEQYSNQPQHF
CDR3 length: 15; V gene: TRBV27; CDR3 protein: CASSQQRDRGYGYTF
CDR3 length: 15; V gene: TRBV15; CDR3 protein: CATSRRGQGNRPQHF
CDR3 length: 13; V gene: TRBV25-1; CDR3 protein: CASSESGDYEQYF
CDR3 length: 15; V gene: TRBV19; CDR3 protein: CASSHTGGLSYEQYF
CDR3 length: 15; V gene: TRBV28; CDR3 protein: CASSPRGGGGSPLHF
CDR3 length: 16; V gene: TRBV5-6; CDR3 protein: CASSFWGTGASYEQYF
CDR3 length: 17; V gene: TRBV7-9; CDR3 protein: CASSFGGAGGVHNEQFF
CDR3 length: 14; V gene: TRBV5-1; CDR3 protein: CASSLATNTGELFF
CDR3 length: 16; V gene: TRBV11-2; CDR3 protein: CASTPHRGRLNTEAFF